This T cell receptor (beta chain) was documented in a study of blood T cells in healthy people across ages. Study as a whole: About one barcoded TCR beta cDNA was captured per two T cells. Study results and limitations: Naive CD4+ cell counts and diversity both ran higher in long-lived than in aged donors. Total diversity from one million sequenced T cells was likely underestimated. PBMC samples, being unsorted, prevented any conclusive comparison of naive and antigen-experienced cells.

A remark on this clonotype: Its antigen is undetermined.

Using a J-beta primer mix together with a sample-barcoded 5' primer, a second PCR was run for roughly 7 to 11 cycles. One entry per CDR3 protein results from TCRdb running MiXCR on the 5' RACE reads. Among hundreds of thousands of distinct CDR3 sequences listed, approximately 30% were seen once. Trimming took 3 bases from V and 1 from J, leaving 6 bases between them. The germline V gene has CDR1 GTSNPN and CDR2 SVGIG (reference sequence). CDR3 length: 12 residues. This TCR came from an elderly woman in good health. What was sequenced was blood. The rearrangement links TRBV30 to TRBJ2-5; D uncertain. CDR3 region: CAWRIAQETQYF. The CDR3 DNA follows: TGTGCCTGGAGGATAGCCCAAGAGACCCAGTACTTC.